A single sample is the source of the 25 T cell receptor beta chains below, sequenced in a study of T cell changes during pregnancy in multiple sclerosis. Clones were read by immunoSEQ multiplex PCR, and TCRdb kept only the in-frame ones, dropping some. The sample carries about 38,000 clones, over 90% recorded once. The sample was CD4+ T cells from peripheral blood mononuclear cells, taken after pregnancy. The source of these receptors is a female donor in good health, enrolled as a control in a pregnancy study.

The genes are TRBV28 and TRBJ1-5, with D perhaps TRBD1 (5 bases). The CDR3 loop spans 13 amino acids. V was cut by 2 bases and J by 7 bases, with 9 bases left in between. The germline V gene encodes CDR1 MDHEN and CDR2 SYDVKM. CDR3 coding DNA: TGTGCCAGCAGTTTACAGGGTTCCCAGCCCCAGCATTTT. Amino acid sequence: CASSLQGSQPQHF.

This chain links TRBV30 with TRBJ1-2, with no clear D. V dropped 2 bases and J dropped 0 bases, with 10 bases sitting between them. The CDR3 consists of 14 residues. The germline V gene encodes CDR1 GTSNPN and CDR2 SVGIG (reference sequence). The DNA of the CDR3 is TGTGCCTGGAGTAGATTGGGAGCTAACTATGGCTACACCTTC. Translation: CAWSRLGANYGYTF.

CDR3 loop: CASSYSRTGNTEAFF. CDR3 coding DNA: TGTGCCAGCAGTTACTCTAGGACGGGAAACACTGAAGCTTTCTTT. V usage is TRBV6-5 and J usage is TRBJ1-1; no clear D gene. Trimming took 0 bases from V and 2 from J, leaving 10 bases between them. This CDR3 contains 15 residues. CDR1 and CDR2 (germline): MNHEY, SVGAGI.

This clone is a singleton in its sample. Written as DNA, the CDR3 is TGTGCCAGCAGACAGGGAATGAACACCATATATTTT. Its translation: CASRQGMNTIYF. The V and J genes are TRBV28 and TRBJ1-3, with D tentatively TRBD1 (6 bases). Germline V gene lookup returns CDR1 MDHEN and CDR2 SYDVKM. V was shortened by 6 bases and J by 7 bases, with 10 bases between the two germline ends. The length of the CDR3 is 12 residues.

CDR3 amino acids: CASSHPSGGATYEQYF. The CDR3 region has the DNA TGCGCCAGCAGCCACCCTAGCGGGGGAGCAACCTACGAGCAGTACTTC. This sequence joins TRBV5-1 and TRBJ2-7; 10 nucleotides agree with TRBD2. CDR3 size: 16 residues. The V segment lost 4 bases and the J segment 2 bases; nucleotides outside the gene matches: 9. Germline loops: CDR1 SGHRS, CDR2 YFSETQ.

The chain carries TRBV5-4 and TRBJ1-1; 9 bases line up with TRBD1. Germline-derived CDR1 and CDR2 are SGHNT and YYREEE (reference sequence). The junction had 5 bases not matched to a gene; V was cut back by 2 bases and J by 6 bases. CDR3 length: 14 amino acids. CDR3 sequence (DNA): TGTGCCAGCAGCTTAGACAGGGGGGGGCCTGAAGCTTTCTTT. Its translation is CASSLDRGGPEAFF.

In DNA, the CDR3 is TGTGCCAGCTCCCAGACAGGCCCTGGAAACACCATATATTTT. This codes for CASSQTGPGNTIYF. V gene TRBV6-6 combines with J gene TRBJ1-3, with a possible D match to TRBD1 (6 bases). This CDR3 spans 14 amino acids. Trimming cost V 8 bases and J 2 bases, with 13 bases left between them. Germline V lookup: CDR1 MNHNY, CDR2 SVGAGI (reference sequence).

This chain connects TRBV7-4 to TRBJ2-7; no firm D call. The CDR3 is 15 residues long. The germline V and J ends were trimmed by 3 bases and 2 bases, with 14 bases remaining between them. Germline lookup yields CDR1 SGHVT and CDR2 SQSDAQ. The CDR3 region is CASSLFARKPYEQYF. The CDR3 nucleotides read TGTGCCAGCAGCTTGTTTGCGCGAAAACCCTACGAGCAGTACTTC. Together with reference TRBV7-4 and TRBJ2-7, the CDR3 gives the full variable domain: GAGVSQSPRYKVAKRGRDVALRCDSISGHVTLYWYRQTLGQGSEVLTYSQSDAQRDKSGRPSGRFSAERPERSVSTLKIQRTEQGDSAVYLCASSLFARKPYEQYFGPGTRLTVT.

This chain uses TRBV5-1 with TRBJ2-5, with 8 bases that match TRBD2. The germline V gene encodes CDR1 SGHRS and CDR2 YFSETQ. This CDR3 comprises 14 residues. Unmatched junction bases numbered 8, after V lost 5 bases and J lost 5 bases. In nucleotides, the CDR3 is TGCGCCAGCAGTCCGGGAGGGCCAGGGGAGACCCAGTACTTC. This codes for CASSPGGPGETQYF.

The CDR3 loop is CASSLITVGQGNYGYTF. CDR3 bases: TGTGCCAGCAGCTTAATAACTGTCGGACAGGGGAACTATGGCTACACCTTC. The V and J genes are TRBV7-9 and TRBJ1-2, with 9 bases fitting TRBD1. CDR1 is SEHNR, CDR2 FQNEAQ, per germline (reference sequence). The CDR3 consists of 17 residues. Losses at the gene ends were 2 bases for V and 2 bases for J; bases not matched to a gene: 9.

The V gene is TRBV6-1, the J gene TRBJ1-3; perhaps TRBD1 as D (5 bases). The CDR3 totals 15 residues. Germline assignment: CDR1 MNHNS and CDR2 SASEGT. Trimming took off 0 bases at V and 0 bases at J, with 6 bases between the two ends. The CDR3 reads CASSEARASGNTIYF. DNA of the CDR3: TGTGCCAGCAGTGAAGCCAGGGCCTCTGGAAACACCATATATTTT.

V and J are TRBV7-2 and TRBJ1-2; D perhaps matches TRBD1 (6 bases). This CDR3 has 15 amino acids. The germline V and J ends were trimmed by 5 bases and 5 bases, with 18 bases remaining between them. Germline V gene sequence: CDR1 SGHTA, CDR2 FQGNSA. The CDR3 DNA is TGTGCCAGCAGCCAAAAGGGGGGGGGTTTTTATGGCTACACCTTC. As protein: CASSQKGGGFYGYTF.

The rearrangement joins TRBV5-1 to TRBJ2-3; TRBD2 matches at 11 bases. Germline CDR1 reads SGHRS; CDR2 reads YFSETQ. This CDR3 has 20 amino acids. V was pared by 5 bases and J by 1 base, with 18 bases of the junction left unmatched. CDR3 protein: CASRPGLADPGTIRTDTQYF. CDR3 nucleotide sequence: TGCGCCAGCAGACCGGGACTAGCGGACCCGGGCACCATACGCACAGATACGCAGTATTTT.

This chain uses TRBV6-6 with TRBJ2-2; no firm D call. With 2 bases removed from V and 1 base from J, the gap between germline ends came to 8 bases. CDR1 is MNHNY and CDR2 is SVGAGI in the germline V gene (reference sequence). This CDR3 spans 15 amino acids. CDR3 DNA sequence: TGTGCCAGCAGTTACAAGGCAGGGAACACCGGGGAGCTGTTTTTT. Its protein product is CASSYKAGNTGELFF.

V and J are TRBV5-6 and TRBJ2-1; 7 bases fit TRBD2. Germline assignment: CDR1 SGHDT and CDR2 YYEEEE. The ends lost 5 bases at V and 4 bases at J; junction bases unmatched: 12. The CDR3 extends over 16 amino acids. The CDR3 loop is CASSGGGGLVYNEQFF. For the CDR3, the DNA is TGTGCCAGCAGTGGGGGGGGTGGGCTTGTTTACAATGAGCAGTTCTTC.

The chain has TRBV5-6 and TRBJ1-2; possibly TRBD1 for D (5 bases). V shed 0 bases and J shed 2 bases, with 11 bases lying between them. The CDR3 runs 15 residues. Germline V gives CDR1 SGHDT, CDR2 YYEEEE. CDR3 protein: CASSLGRGKNYGYTF. DNA for the CDR3: TGTGCCAGCAGCTTGGGTAGGGGAAAAAACTATGGCTACACCTTC. Variable domain in full (rest from reference TRBV5-6 and TRBJ1-2): DAGVTQSPTHLIKTRGQQVTLRCSPKSGHDTVSWYQQALGQGPQFIFQYYEEEERQRGNFPDRFSGHQFPNYSSELNVNALLLGDSALYLCASSLGRGKNYGYTFGSGTRLTVV.

This chain connects TRBV4-3 to TRBJ1-1; D perhaps matches TRBD1 (5 bases). The CDR3 is 15 amino acids. The ends were cut back, 2 bases at V and 0 bases at J, with 10 bases in the middle. The germline gives CDR1 LGHNA, CDR2 YSLEER. CDR3 DNA sequence: TGCGCCAGCAGCCAAATTCCGACAGTGAACACTGAAGCTTTCTTT. Encoded protein: CASSQIPTVNTEAFF.

The chain links TRBV7-9 to TRBJ1-1; D is uncertain. This CDR3 comprises 11 residues. V was shortened by 5 bases and J by 2 bases, with 3 bases between the two germline ends. Germline V gene data show CDR1 as SEHNR and CDR2 as FQNEAQ (reference sequence). The CDR3 region has the DNA TGTGCCAGCAGCCAAAACACTGAAGCTTTCTTT. Encoded protein: CASSQNTEAFF.

The V gene is TRBV7-2, the J gene TRBJ1-4; 10 nucleotides agree with TRBD1. Germline loops: CDR1 SGHTA, CDR2 FQGNSA. The junction had 4 bases not matched to a gene; V was cut back by 2 bases and J by 7 bases. The CDR3 is 15 amino acids. CDR3 sequence reads: CASSLWGQGSEKLFF. As DNA, the CDR3 is TGTGCCAGCAGCTTATGGGGACAGGGGAGTGAAAAACTGTTTTTT.

This sequence joins TRBV27 and TRBJ1-4; D unclear. Deletions cut 5 bases from V and 2 bases from J, with 12 bases between. Germline V gene sequence: CDR1 MNHEY, CDR2 SMNVEV (reference sequence). The CDR3 consists of 15 residues. In nucleotides, the CDR3 is TGTGCCAGCAGTCCGTTGGCTGCCACTAATGAAAAACTGTTTTTT. This codes for CASSPLAATNEKLFF. Drawing the rest from reference TRBV27 and TRBJ1-4, the complete variable domain is EAQVTQNPRYLITVTGKKLTVTCSQNMNHEYMSWYRQDPGLGLRQIYYSMNVEVTDKGDVPEGYKVSRKEKRNFPLILESPSPNQTSLYFCASSPLAATNEKLFFGSGTQLSVL.

V gene TRBV5-6 combines with J gene TRBJ1-2, with 7 bases fitting TRBD1. Germline values: CDR1 SGHDT, CDR2 YYEEEE. The CDR3 runs to 15 residues. V shed 2 bases and J 6 bases; nucleotides not matched to a gene: 10. CDR3 DNA: TGTGCCAGCAGCTTACCGACAGGGAATACAGATGGCTACACCTTC. It codes for CASSLPTGNTDGYTF.

The chain is built from TRBV25-1 and TRBJ2-7; D may be TRBD2 (5 bases). V was trimmed by 2 bases and J by 3 bases, leaving 8 bases between them. The CDR3 contains 13 residues. The V gene's germline CDR1 is MGHDK and CDR2 SYGVNS. This chain's CDR3 is CASSEGGSYEQYF. The CDR3 DNA is TGTGCCAGCAGTGAAGGAGGCAGCTACGAGCAGTACTTC.

The rearrangement links TRBV5-4 to TRBJ1-1; D is uncertain. There are 15 residues in the CDR3. Looked up from germline, CDR1 is SGHNT and CDR2 is YYREEE (reference sequence). V lost 0 bases and J lost 0, with 9 bases in between. The CDR3 nucleotides read TGTGCCAGCAGCTTGGCCGGGAGGGTGAACACTGAAGCTTTCTTT. Translation: CASSLAGRVNTEAFF.

This chain joins TRBV7-9 and TRBJ1-4, with TRBD1 identical over 8 bases. V trimming: 6 bases; J trimming: 7 bases; junction bases outside the gene matches: 10. The CDR3 has 15 residues. The germline V gene encodes CDR1 SEHNR and CDR2 FQNEAQ (reference sequence). The CDR3 DNA sequence: TGTGCCAGCAGGCAGCCAGGGGGCTTCGTTGAAAAACTGTTTTTT. It codes for CASRQPGGFVEKLFF.

V usage is TRBV5-4 and J usage is TRBJ2-5; 9 nucleotides agree with TRBD2. The CDR3 is 15 amino acids. With 6 bases clipped from V and 1 base from J, the junction kept 7 bases outside the gene matches. The germline CDR1 and CDR2 sequences are SGHNT and YYREEE (reference sequence). CDR3 in DNA: TGTGCCAGCAACTTAGCGGGAGTAGGCCAAGAGACCCAGTACTTC. It encodes CASNLAGVGQETQYF.